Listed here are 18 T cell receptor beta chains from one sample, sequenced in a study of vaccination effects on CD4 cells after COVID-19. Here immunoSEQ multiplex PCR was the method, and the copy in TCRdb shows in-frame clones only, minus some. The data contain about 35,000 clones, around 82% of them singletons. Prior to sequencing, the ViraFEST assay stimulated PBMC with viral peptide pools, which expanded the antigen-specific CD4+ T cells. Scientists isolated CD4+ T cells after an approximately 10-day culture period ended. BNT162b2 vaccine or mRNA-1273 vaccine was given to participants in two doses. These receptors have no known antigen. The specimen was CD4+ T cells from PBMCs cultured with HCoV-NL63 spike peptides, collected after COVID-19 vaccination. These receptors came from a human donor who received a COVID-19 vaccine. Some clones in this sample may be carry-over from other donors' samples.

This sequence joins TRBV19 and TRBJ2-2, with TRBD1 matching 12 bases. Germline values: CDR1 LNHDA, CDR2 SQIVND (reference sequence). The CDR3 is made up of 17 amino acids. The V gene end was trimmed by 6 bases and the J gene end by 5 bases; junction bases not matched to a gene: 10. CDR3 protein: CASRRKGQGAGTGELFF. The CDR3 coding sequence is TGTGCCAGTAGACGCAAGGGACAGGGGGCCGGTACCGGGGAGCTGTTTTTT.

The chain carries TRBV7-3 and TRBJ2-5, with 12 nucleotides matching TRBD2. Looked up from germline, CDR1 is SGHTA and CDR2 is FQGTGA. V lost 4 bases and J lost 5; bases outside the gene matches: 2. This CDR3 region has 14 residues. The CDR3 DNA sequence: TGTGCCAGCAGCTCGGGACTAGCGGGTGAGACCCAGTACTTC. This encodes CASSSGLAGETQYF.

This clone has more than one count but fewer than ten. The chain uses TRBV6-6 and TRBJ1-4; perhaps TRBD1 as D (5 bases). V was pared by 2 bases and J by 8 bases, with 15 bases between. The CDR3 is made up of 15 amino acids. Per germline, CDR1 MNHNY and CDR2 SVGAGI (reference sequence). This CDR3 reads CASSYRARVDEKLFF. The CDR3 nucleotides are TGTGCCAGCAGTTACAGGGCCAGGGTTGACGAAAAACTGTTTTTT.

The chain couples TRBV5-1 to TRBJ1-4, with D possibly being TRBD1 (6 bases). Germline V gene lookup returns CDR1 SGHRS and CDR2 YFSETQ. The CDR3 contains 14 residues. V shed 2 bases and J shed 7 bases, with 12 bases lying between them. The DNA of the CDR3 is TGCGCCAGCAGCTTTCAAGGGGGGATTGAAAAACTGTTTTTT. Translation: CASSFQGGIEKLFF. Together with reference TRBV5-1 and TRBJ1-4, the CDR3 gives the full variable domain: KAGVTQTPRYLIKTRGQQVTLSCSPISGHRSVSWYQQTPGQGLQFLFEYFSETQRNKGNFPGRFSGRQFSNSRSEMNVSTLELGDSALYLCASSFQGGIEKLFFGSGTQLSVL.

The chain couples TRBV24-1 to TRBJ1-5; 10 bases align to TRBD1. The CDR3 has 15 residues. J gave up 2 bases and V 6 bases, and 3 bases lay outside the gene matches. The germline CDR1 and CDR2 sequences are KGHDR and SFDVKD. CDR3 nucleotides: TGTGCCACCAGTCAGACAGGGGGCCGCAATCAGCCCCAGCATTTT. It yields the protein CATSQTGGRNQPQHF.

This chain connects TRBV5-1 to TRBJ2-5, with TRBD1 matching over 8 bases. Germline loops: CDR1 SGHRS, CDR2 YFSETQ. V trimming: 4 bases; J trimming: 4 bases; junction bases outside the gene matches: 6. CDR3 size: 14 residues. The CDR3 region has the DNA TGCGCCAGCAGCCCCACGGACAGGGTAGAGACCCAGTACTTC. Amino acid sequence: CASSPTDRVETQYF.

The CDR3 region is CASSAALGLAGRQFF. In DNA, the CDR3 is TGTGCCAGCAGCGCGGCCTTGGGACTAGCGGGGCGGCAGTTCTTC. The J gene is TRBJ2-1, the V gene TRBV7-2; 13 nucleotides line up with TRBD2. V was pared by 5 bases and J by 12 bases, with 10 bases of the junction left unmatched. Germline assignment: CDR1 SGHTA and CDR2 FQGNSA. The CDR3 length is 15 residues. The whole variable domain, remainder taken from reference TRBV7-2 and TRBJ2-1, is GAGVSQSPSNKVTEKGKDVELRCDPISGHTALYWYRQSLGQGLEFLIYFQGNSAPDKSGLPSDRFSAERTGGSVSTLTIQRTQQEDSAVYLCASSAALGLAGRQFFGPGTRLTVL.

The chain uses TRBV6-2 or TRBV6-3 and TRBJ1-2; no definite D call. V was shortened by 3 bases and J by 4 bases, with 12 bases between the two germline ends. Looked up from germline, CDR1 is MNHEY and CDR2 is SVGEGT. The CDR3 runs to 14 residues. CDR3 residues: CASSYFGRSYGYTF. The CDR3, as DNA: TGTGCCAGCAGTTATTTTGGCAGGAGCTATGGCTACACCTTC.

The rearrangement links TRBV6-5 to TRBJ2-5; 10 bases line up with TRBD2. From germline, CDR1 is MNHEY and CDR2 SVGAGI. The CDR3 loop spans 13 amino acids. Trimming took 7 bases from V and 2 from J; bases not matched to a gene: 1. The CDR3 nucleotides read TGTGCCAGCAAGCGGGGGGGTCAAGAGACCCAGTACTTC. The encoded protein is CASKRGGQETQYF.

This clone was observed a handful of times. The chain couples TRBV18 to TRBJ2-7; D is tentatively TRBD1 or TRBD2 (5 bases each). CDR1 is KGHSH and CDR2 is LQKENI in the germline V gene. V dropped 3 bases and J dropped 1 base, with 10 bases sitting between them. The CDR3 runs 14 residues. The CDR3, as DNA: TGTGCCAGCTCACCCGGGACGGAATCCTACGAGCAGTACTTC. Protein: CASSPGTESYEQYF.

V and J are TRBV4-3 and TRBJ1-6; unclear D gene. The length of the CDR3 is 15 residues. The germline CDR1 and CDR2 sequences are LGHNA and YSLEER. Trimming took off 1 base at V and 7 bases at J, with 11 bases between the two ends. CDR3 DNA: TGCGCCAGCAGCCAAGCCTGGCAGGACAATTCACCCCTCCACTTT. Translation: CASSQAWQDNSPLHF.

The CDR3 nucleotides read TGTGCCAGCAGCGAGGGGGACAGGGGATGGTACGAGCAGTACGTC. Translating it yields CASSEGDRGWYEQYV. The chain couples TRBV6-5 to TRBJ2-7; 10 positions match TRBD1. CDR3 length: 15 amino acids. J lost 4 bases, V lost 6 bases, and 9 bases had no gene match. The germline V gene has CDR1 MNHEY and CDR2 SVGAGI.

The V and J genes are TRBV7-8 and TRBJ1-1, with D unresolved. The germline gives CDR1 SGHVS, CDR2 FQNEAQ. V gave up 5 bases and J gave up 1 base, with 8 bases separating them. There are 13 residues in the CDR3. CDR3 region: CASSRSRNTEAFF. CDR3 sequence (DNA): TGTGCCAGCAGCCGAAGTAGGAACACTGAAGCTTTCTTT.

CDR3 nucleotides: TGTGCCAGCGCGGGGTACCAAGAGACCCAGTACTTC. It yields the protein CASAGYQETQYF. The chain recombines TRBV6-5 with TRBJ2-5; possibly TRBD2 for D (6 bases). The germline CDR1 and CDR2 sequences are MNHEY and SVGAGI. This CDR3 has 12 amino acids. Trimming pared 8 bases from V and 0 bases from J, leaving 7 bases between.

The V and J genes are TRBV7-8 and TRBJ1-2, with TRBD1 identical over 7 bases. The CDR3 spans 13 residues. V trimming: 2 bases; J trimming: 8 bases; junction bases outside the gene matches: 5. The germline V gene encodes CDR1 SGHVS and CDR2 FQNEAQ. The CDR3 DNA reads TGTGCCAGCAGCTTACGGACAGGTGGAGGCTACACCTTC. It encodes CASSLRTGGGYTF.

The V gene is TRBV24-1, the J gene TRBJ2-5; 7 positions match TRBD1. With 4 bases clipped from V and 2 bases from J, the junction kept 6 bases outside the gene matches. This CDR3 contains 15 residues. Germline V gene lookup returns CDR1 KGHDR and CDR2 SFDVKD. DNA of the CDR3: TGTGCCACCAGTGACGCCCGGGACAGTCAAGAGACCCAGTACTTC. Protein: CATSDARDSQETQYF.

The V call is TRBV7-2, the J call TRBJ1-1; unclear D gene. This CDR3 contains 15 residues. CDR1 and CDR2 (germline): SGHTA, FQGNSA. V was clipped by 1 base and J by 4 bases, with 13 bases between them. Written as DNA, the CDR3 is TGTGCCAGCAGCTTAGTAGCAGGCACCGGCACTGAAGCTTTCTTT. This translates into CASSLVAGTGTEAFF.

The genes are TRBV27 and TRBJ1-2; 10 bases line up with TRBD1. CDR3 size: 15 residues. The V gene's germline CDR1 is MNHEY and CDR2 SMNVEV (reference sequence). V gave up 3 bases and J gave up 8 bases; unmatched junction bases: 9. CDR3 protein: CASSFEDRGGKGYTF. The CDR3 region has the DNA TGTGCCAGCAGTTTCGAGGACAGGGGGGGGAAAGGCTACACCTTC.